The present entry profiles one T cell receptor (beta chain) with its context. The antigen is not known. Primers included in the PCR were 60 Vbeta and 13 Jbeta primers. The table came from immunoSEQ multiplex PCR; TCRdb's copy has only in-frame clones and leaves some out. The data show 65,000 or so clones, with around 80% seen just once and roughly 3.1% held by the top ten. The data belong to a study of cytomegalovirus exposure and HLA in healthy donors. Study-wide findings and caveats: Earlier analysis found most TCR beta V segments productive about 87% or about 30% of the time. Some public TCRs appeared in many individuals, while most sequences were rare. The authors reported that TCR beta sequences could predict HLA-A and HLA-B alleles. These predictions were accurate for most subjects in the first cohort. The study labeled 164 TCR beta chains cytomegalovirus-associated.

V shed 0 bases and J 14 bases; nucleotides not matched to a gene: 7. The CDR3 totals 13 residues. Germline V lookup: CDR1 SGDLS, CDR2 YYNGEE. This rearrangement joins TRBV9 to TRBJ2-3, with 9 bases aligning to TRBD1. This clonotype was obtained from a girl under 18 in good health and CMV-seropositive. Sequenced sample: PBMCs. This CDR3 reads CASSVEGQGVVYF. The DNA of the CDR3 is TGTGCCAGCAGCGTAGAGGGACAGGGTGTGGTGTATTTT. The whole variable domain, filled in from reference TRBV9 and TRBJ2-3, reads DSGVTQTPKHLITATGQRVTLRCSPRSGDLSVYWYQQSLDQGLQFLIQYYNGEERAKGNILERFSAQQFPDLHSELNLSSLELGDSALYFCASSVEGQGVVYFGPGTRLTVL.